The 11 T cell receptor beta chains presented below share a single source sample, sequenced in a study of shared clonotypes between healthy human individuals. Repertoires were generated with immunoSEQ multiplex PCR, while TCRdb's copy carries only in-frame clones and drops some. The sample contains approximately 1,500,000 clones, approximately 97% of which appear only once. The specimen sequenced was naive CD4+ T cells sorted from blood. As for subset: CD45RA+ positively selected. The receptors here all came from a man aged 25-45 years in good health.

Regarding this clone: The same CDR3 also results from other DNA sequences found in this sample. The chain recombines TRBV29-1 with TRBJ1-1; D unresolved. The CDR3 contains 10 residues. Germline CDR1 SQVTM, CDR2 ANQGSEA. V shed 4 bases and J shed 2 bases, with 2 bases lying between them. The CDR3 is CSVGNTEAFF. Written as DNA, the CDR3 is TGCAGCGTTGGTAACACTGAAGCTTTCTTT.

The genes are TRBV7-2 and TRBJ2-7; D perhaps matches TRBD1 (5 bases). CDR3 length: 15 amino acids. The germline CDR1 and CDR2 sequences are SGHTA and FQGNSA. V was pared by 0 bases and J by 3 bases, with 12 bases between. CDR3 in DNA: TGTGCCAGCAGCTTAGCCTTGCAGACAGACTACGAGCAGTACTTC. It specifies CASSLALQTDYEQYF.

This clone came up once. The rearrangement uses TRBV6-5 and TRBJ2-7, with D perhaps TRBD2 (6 bases). CDR1 and CDR2 (germline): MNHEY, SVGAGI. The CDR3 loop spans 13 amino acids. The ends were cut back, 9 bases at V and 7 bases at J, with 19 bases in the middle. The CDR3 DNA is TGTGCCAGTCCACAGTCGGGAGAGGGGGAGCAGTACTTC. Translation: CASPQSGEGEQYF.

The chain is built from TRBV28 and TRBJ2-1; 8 nucleotides align to TRBD2. CDR1 and CDR2 (germline): MDHEN, SYDVKM. Trimming at V came to 5 bases and at J to 6 bases, leaving 6 bases not matched to a gene. CDR3 length: 14 residues. CDR3 sequence reads: CASSPGGELNEQFF. In DNA, the CDR3 is TGTGCCAGCAGTCCCGGGGGGGAGCTCAATGAGCAGTTCTTC.

This chain links TRBV5-4 with TRBJ1-1; the D is unclear. The CDR3 loop spans 14 amino acids. V lost 5 bases, J lost 2 bases, and 13 bases lay in between. Germline V CDR1 and CDR2: SGHNT, YYREEE (reference sequence). The CDR3 nucleotides are TGTGCCAGCAGTCTCCGGGATTTAAACACTGAAGCTTTCTTT. Residues: CASSLRDLNTEAFF. Filled out from reference TRBV5-4 and TRBJ1-1, the complete variable domain reads ETGVTQSPTHLIKTRGQQVTLRCSSQSGHNTVSWYQQALGQGPQFIFQYYREEENGRGNFPPRFSGLQFPNYSSELNVNALELDDSALYLCASSLRDLNTEAFFGQGTRLTVV.

The chain is built from TRBV13 and TRBJ2-5; 11 bases match TRBD2. CDR3 length: 20 residues. CDR1 is PRHDT and CDR2 is FYEKMQ in the germline V gene (reference sequence). J gave up 3 bases and V 1 base, and 16 bases lay outside the gene matches. CDR3 residues: CASSLVGLRLAGMREETQYF. The CDR3 nucleotides are TGTGCCAGCAGCTTAGTGGGGTTGCGACTAGCGGGAATGAGGGAAGAGACCCAGTACTTC.

For the CDR3, the DNA is TGTGCCTGGAGCCAGGCGGGGGGGACGCACCTCCACTTT. Translation: CAWSQAGGTHLHF. The chain carries TRBV30 and TRBJ1-6; maybe TRBD1 (5 bases). Germline CDR1 is GTSNPN and CDR2 is SVGIG (reference sequence). This CDR3 contains 13 residues. V was pared by 3 bases and J by 15 bases, with 18 bases between.

The chain joins TRBV5-6 to TRBJ1-2; 8 positions match TRBD1. The CDR3 contains 14 residues. Trimming removed 5 bases from V and 7 bases from J; junction bases left unmatched: 10. Germline-derived CDR1 and CDR2 are SGHDT and YYEEEE. CDR3 bases: TGTGCCAGCAGGTGGGACAGGAATCCCCTTGGCTACACCTTC. The encoded protein is CASRWDRNPLGYTF.

In its sample, this clone was seen once. This chain links TRBV7-2 with TRBJ1-3; no clear D. The CDR3 loop spans 11 amino acids. The germline V gene encodes CDR1 SGHTA and CDR2 FQGNSA. The V gene lost 4 bases and the J gene lost 8 bases, with 6 bases spanning the gap. The DNA for the CDR3 is TGTGCCAGCAGCTACCTATACACCATATATTTT. It is translated as CASSYLYTIYF.

Turning to this clone: Other DNA sequences in this sample translate to the same CDR3. The V and J genes are TRBV9 and TRBJ2-3; no firm D call. Germline CDR1 SGDLS, CDR2 YYNGEE. The CDR3 sequence is 13 residues long. Trimming left V 1 base short and J 3 bases short, with 6 bases between. In DNA, the CDR3 is TGTGCCAGCAGCGTACCCGGTACAGATACGCAGTATTTT. Translation: CASSVPGTDTQYF.

This chain links TRBV28 with TRBJ1-1; D is possibly TRBD1 (5 bases). The V end was cut by 7 bases, the J end by 1 base, with 19 bases between. Germline CDR1 and CDR2: MDHEN and SYDVKM. The CDR3 has 16 amino acids. The CDR3 spells CASTIQETHSNTEAFF. The CDR3 DNA reads as TGTGCCAGCACTATACAGGAAACTCATTCGAACACTGAAGCTTTCTTT.